A selection of T cell receptor beta chains follows, all from one sample in a study of cytomegalovirus exposure and HLA in healthy donors. Only in-frame clones appear in the TCRdb table, and some are missing; sequencing was by immunoSEQ multiplex PCR. The sample holds approximately 210,000 clones, about four fifths seen once. Source material: PBMCs. The receptors originated from a man between 18 and 29 years old in good health and CMV-seronegative. Both conserved end residues are part of each CDR3. D genes are given only for firm matches. The size field is filled for only some rows; it gives once, few, many or a size class.

TRBJ1-5 . TRBV7-2 TRBD1 TGTGCCAGCAGCAAGGACAGGGAGGTCAATCAGCCCCAGCATTTT CASSKDREVNQPQHF
TRBJ1-3 . TRBV21-1 . TGTGCCAGCAGCCCTTTAGACAGGCCCCGCGGTGGAAACACCATATATTTT CASSPLDRPRGGNTIYF
TRBJ2-3 few TRBV21-1 . TGTGCCAGCAGCAAGCGGATGGATAGCGGGGACACAGATACGCAGTATTTT CASSKRMDSGDTDTQYF
TRBJ2-2 . TRBV7-7 . TGTGCTAGCAGCTTGAAGGGGGCCGGGGAGCTGTTTTTT CASSLKGAGELFF
TRBJ1-1 . TRBV9 TRBD1 TGTGCCAGCAGCGTAGCTGCCAGGGGGACTGAAGCTTTCTTT CASSVAARGTEAFF
TRBJ1-2 . TRBV6-6 . TGTGCCAGCAGTTCCGTAGTTCGCGATGGCTACACCTTC CASSSVVRDGYTF
TRBJ2-7 . TRBV27 TRBD1 TGTGCCAGCAGTAGACAGGGGAATAGCTACGAGCAGTACTTC CASSRQGNSYEQYF
TRBJ1-3 . TRBV7-6 . TGTGCCAGCAGCGGATCGGGTTTGACTGGAAACACCATATATTTT CASSGSGLTGNTIYF
TRBJ2-4 . TRBV6-4 . TGTGCCAGCAGTGACTTTAGCGACCTAGCCAAAAACATTCAGTACTTC CASSDFSDLAKNIQYF
TRBJ1-1 . TRBV6-5 . TGTGCCAGCAGTGGGGGGGGGCGGACTGAAGCTTTCTTT CASSGGGRTEAFF
TRBJ2-7 once TRBV29-1 TRBD1 TGCAGCGTTGAGGGACAGGGGGCGCCCCACGAGCAGTACTTC CSVEGQGAPHEQYF
TRBJ1-6 . TRBV11-2 TRBD1 TGTGCCAGCAGCTTGGCAGGGGGCAATTCACCCCTCCACTTT CASSLAGGNSPLHF
TRBJ2-7 . TRBV30 . TGTGCCTGGACGGCAGGAGGAGGCGAGCAGTACTTC CAWTAGGGEQYF
TRBJ1-1 . TRBV29-1 . TGCAGCGTTGGTGGTTGGGCGCGCACTGAAGCTTTCTTT CSVGGWARTEAFF
TRBJ1-5 . TRBV28 TRBD1 TGTGCCAGCAGTTTAAGTTCCAGGGGGCCGAATCAGCCCCAGCATTTT CASSLSSRGPNQPQHF
TRBJ2-2 . TRBV19 . TGTGCCAGTAGTATAGGTTGGGGTCAGGGTCAAAGCGCCGGGGAGCTGTTTTTT CASSIGWGQGQSAGELFF
TRBJ2-5 . TRBV2 . TGTGCCAGCAATACTTGGGCCCTGACGGAAGAGACCCAGTACTTC CASNTWALTEETQYF
TRBJ1-4 few TRBV7-2 . TGTGCCAGCAGCTCCCATCGGGATGGTACCCTAATAGGCGAAAAACTGTTTTTT CASSSHRDGTLIGEKLFF
TRBJ1-6 . TRBV18 . TGTGCCAGCTCACCAAATCTGAGCTCCTATAATTCACTCCTCCACTTT CASSPNLSSYNSLLHF
TRBJ1-6 . TRBV7-9 TRBD1 TGTGCCAGCAACCTAAGATATAAGGGACAGTTGACGAATTCACCCCTCCACTTT CASNLRYKGQLTNSPLHF
TRBJ2-5 once TRBV7-9 TRBD2 TGTGCCAGCAGCTTAGAGGGACTAGACCTAGAGGAGACCCAGTACTTC CASSLEGLDLEETQYF
TRBJ2-5 . TRBV7-8 TRBD2 TGTGCCAGCAGCCCAACTGGGGGGGACGGGGAGACCCAGTACTTC CASSPTGGDGETQYF
TRBJ1-2 once TRBV7-2 . TGTGCCAGCAGCCCAGGGTTCTATGGCTACACCTTC CASSPGFYGYTF
TRBJ2-7 . TRBV13 . TGTGCCAGCCGGAGGTGGGCAGGCCCCTACGAGCAGTACTTC CASRRWAGPYEQYF
TRBJ2-2 . TRBV6-4 . TGTGCCAGCAGTGAACAACATGCCGGGGAGCTGTTTTTT CASSEQHAGELFF
TRBJ2-1 . TRBV7-8 TRBD2 TGTGCCAGCAGAAGCGGACTAGTAACCTACAATGAGCAGTTCTTC CASRSGLVTYNEQFF
TRBJ2-7 . TRBV10-1 . TGCGCCAGCAGTGAGTCACTGGTATACGAGCAGTACTTC CASSESLVYEQYF
TRBJ1-1 . TRBV4-3 . TGCGCCAGCAGCTCGAGCGCGAACACTGAAGCTTTCTTT CASSSSANTEAFF
TRBJ1-4 . TRBV4-2 TRBD1 TGTGCCAGCAGCCAAGATTTAACAGGGGGCGCAACTAATGAAAAACTGTTTTTT CASSQDLTGGATNEKLFF